A single sample is the source of the 27 T cell receptor beta chains below, sequenced in a study of blood T cell repertoires in COVID-19. The repertoire was sequenced with immunoSEQ multiplex PCR; TCRdb's copy has only in-frame clones and lacks some. The profile shows about 310,000 clones, around 92% of them singletons. Material: PBMCs or T cells enriched from blood (not recorded which). Receptor source: a woman aged 25-40 years who had recovered from COVID-19.

The V and J genes are TRBV2 and TRBJ2-7; 7 nucleotides match TRBD1. Trimming cost V 6 bases and J 8 bases; bases outside gene matches: 4. The CDR3 runs to 11 residues. Germline V gene lookup returns CDR1 SNHLY and CDR2 FYNNEI. CDR3 region: CASRLQGQQYF. As DNA, the CDR3 is TGTGCCAGCAGACTACAGGGGCAGCAGTACTTC. The variable domain in full, completed from reference TRBV2 and TRBJ2-7, reads EPEVTQTPSHQVTQMGQEVILRCVPISNHLYFYWYRQILGQKVEFLVSFYNNEISEKSEIFDDQFSVERPDGSNFTLKIRSTKLEDSAMYFCASRLQGQQYFGPGTRLTVT.

In nucleotides, the CDR3 is TGTGCCACCAGCAGAGATCGATACCGGTTATTAGCGGGCGGTCGCAATGAGCAGTTCTTC. The encoded protein is CATSRDRYRLLAGGRNEQFF. V gene TRBV15 combines with J gene TRBJ2-1; 7 bases fit TRBD2. Germline V gene data show CDR1 as LNHNV and CDR2 as YYDKDF (reference sequence). The V segment lost 0 bases and the J segment 6 bases; nucleotides outside the gene matches: 20. There are 20 residues in the CDR3. Drawing the rest from reference TRBV15 and TRBJ2-1, the complete variable domain is DAMVIQNPRYQVTQFGKPVTLSCSQTLNHNVMYWYQQKSSQAPKLLFHYYDKDFNNEADTPDNFQSRRPNTSFCFLDIRSPGLGDTAMYLCATSRDRYRLLAGGRNEQFFGPGTRLTVL.

The chain links TRBV19 to TRBJ1-4, with 7 positions matching TRBD1. The germline V gene encodes CDR1 LNHDA and CDR2 SQIVND (reference sequence). The CDR3 has 15 amino acids. The trim removed 6 bases at V and 4 bases at J, leaving 8 bases unmatched. The CDR3 is CASSRLGQVNEKLFF. For the CDR3, the DNA is TGTGCCAGTAGCAGACTAGGACAGGTTAATGAAAAACTGTTTTTT.

This chain uses TRBV7-2 with TRBJ2-2; 8 bases map to TRBD2. The CDR3 extends over 14 amino acids. V lost 2 bases and J lost 5; bases outside the gene matches: 1. The germline V gene encodes CDR1 SGHTA and CDR2 FQGNSA. CDR3 nucleotide sequence: TGTGCCAGCAGCTTAAGCGGGAGAACCGGGGAGCTGTTTTTT. This codes for CASSLSGRTGELFF.

V gene TRBV4-2 combines with J gene TRBJ1-5; the D gene is possibly TRBD1 (5 bases). CDR1 is LGHNA, CDR2 YNFKEQ, per germline. Trimming took off 0 bases at V and 1 base at J, with 10 bases between the two ends. The CDR3 spans 16 residues. The CDR3 loop is CASSQEWGRSNQPQHF. CDR3 in DNA: TGTGCCAGCAGCCAAGAATGGGGCAGGAGCAATCAGCCCCAGCATTTT.

V and J are TRBV3-1 (or the pseudogene TRBV3-2) and TRBJ2-3, with TRBD2 matching over 11 bases. V lost 1 base, J lost 0 bases, and 6 bases stayed unmatched. The CDR3 has 18 residues. Germline V lookup: CDR1 LGHDT, CDR2 YNNKEL (reference sequence). CDR3 nucleotides: TGTGCCAGCAGCCAAGCCATGACTAGCGGGATTAGCACAGATACGCAGTATTTT. It specifies CASSQAMTSGISTDTQYF.

V gene TRBV14 combines with J gene TRBJ2-7; 7 nucleotides align to TRBD2. Unmatched junction bases numbered 9, after V lost 0 bases and J lost 4 bases. Germline V CDR1 and CDR2: SGHDN, FVKESK. The CDR3 totals 16 residues. The CDR3 nucleotides read TGTGCCAGCAGCCAAGAAGGGGCAGCGGGGACTTACGAGCAGTACTTC. Translated: CASSQEGAAGTYEQYF.

The CDR3 DNA sequence: TGCGCCACCCGAGCCCCTAGCACAGATACGCAGTATTTT. Translating gives CATRAPSTDTQYF. The chain carries TRBV5-1 and TRBJ2-3; D call uncertain. V lost 9 bases to trimming and J lost 0 bases, with 11 bases between them. CDR3 length equals 13 residues. From germline, CDR1 is SGHRS and CDR2 YFSETQ.

The chain carries TRBV14 and TRBJ1-1, with D perhaps matching TRBD1 (6 bases). Trimming stripped 1 base from V and 5 bases from J, with 17 bases between. The CDR3 is made up of 16 amino acids. Germline loops: CDR1 SGHDN, CDR2 FVKESK. The CDR3 loop is CASSQGRTGKYTEAFF. CDR3 DNA: TGTGCCAGCAGCCAAGGACGAACAGGGAAGTATACTGAAGCTTTCTTT. The complete variable domain, with remaining parts taken from reference TRBV14 and TRBJ1-1, reads EAGVTQFPSHSVIEKGQTVTLRCDPISGHDNLYWYRRVMGKEIKFLLHFVKESKQDESGMPNNRFLAERTGGTYSTLKVQPAELEDSGVYFCASSQGRTGKYTEAFFGQGTRLTVV.

The chain is built from TRBV28 and TRBJ2-1, with D perhaps matching TRBD2 (7 bases). The CDR3 consists of 14 residues. Trimming removed 8 bases from V and 2 bases from J, with 13 bases in between. Per germline, CDR1 MDHEN and CDR2 SYDVKM. The CDR3 protein is CASGGGDAYNEQFF. The CDR3 bases are TGTGCCAGCGGAGGGGGGGATGCCTACAATGAGCAGTTCTTC.

In this sample, this clone turned up a few times. The chain has TRBV9 and TRBJ2-7; 8 nucleotides line up with TRBD2. CDR3 length: 15 residues. Germline V gene lookup returns CDR1 SGDLS and CDR2 YYNGEE. With 0 bases clipped from V and 5 bases from J, the junction kept 7 bases outside the gene matches. CDR3 nucleotide sequence: TGTGCCAGCAGCGTAGGGACTAGCTTCTGGGACGAGCAGTACTTC. As protein: CASSVGTSFWDEQYF.

J is TRBJ2-3 and V is TRBV9; maybe TRBD2 (6 bases). Germline V gene sequence: CDR1 SGDLS, CDR2 YYNGEE. The CDR3 contains 16 residues. The V and J ends lost 0 bases and 3 bases respectively, with 14 bases between them. In DNA, the CDR3 is TGTGCCAGCAGCGTAGCTGTTAGGGCGGGAACAGATACGCAGTATTTT. This gives the protein CASSVAVRAGTDTQYF.

CDR3 sequence (DNA): TGTGCCAGCAGCTCCGCCACAACAGCAGCTCCCATGGCCCAGCATTTT. Amino acid sequence: CASSSATTAAPMAQHF. This rearrangement joins TRBV5-8 to TRBJ1-5; D remains ambiguous. This CDR3 has 16 amino acids. CDR1 SGHTS and CDR2 YDEGEE come from the germline V gene. V was pared by 3 bases and J by 11 bases, with 24 bases between.

The rearrangement links TRBV6-1 to TRBJ2-1; 11 bases are shared with TRBD2. The CDR3 covers 17 residues. Germline V lookup: CDR1 MNHNS, CDR2 SASEGT. With 0 bases clipped from V and 7 bases from J, the junction kept 8 bases outside the gene matches. CDR3 in amino acids: CASSEAPLAGARNEQFF. CDR3 in DNA: TGTGCCAGCAGTGAAGCACCACTAGCGGGAGCCAGGAATGAGCAGTTCTTC.

This chain links TRBV10-3 with TRBJ2-2, with D possibly being TRBD1 (5 bases). Germline CDR1 reads ENHRY; CDR2 reads SYGVKD. This CDR3 has 14 amino acids. V was shortened by 8 bases and J by 0 bases, with 10 bases between the two germline ends. The CDR3 reads CAIGAGSNTGELFF. The CDR3, as DNA: TGTGCCATCGGGGCCGGATCGAACACCGGGGAGCTGTTTTTT.

The rearrangement links TRBV5-1 to TRBJ2-5; TRBD2 matches at 11 bases. Germline CDR1 and CDR2: SGHRS and YFSETQ. The CDR3 is made up of 16 amino acids. V shed 4 bases and J 4 bases; nucleotides not matched to a gene: 9. CDR3 DNA: TGCGCCAGCAGCCAGGGACTAGCGGCCAGATCAGAGACCCAGTACTTC. Translation: CASSQGLAARSETQYF. Using reference TRBV5-1 and TRBJ2-5 for the parts outside the CDR3, the full variable domain is KAGVTQTPRYLIKTRGQQVTLSCSPISGHRSVSWYQQTPGQGLQFLFEYFSETQRNKGNFPGRFSGRQFSNSRSEMNVSTLELGDSALYLCASSQGLAARSETQYFGPGTRLLVL.

This clone was seen only once. J is TRBJ2-1 and V is TRBV6-5, with 8 bases that match TRBD1. The CDR3 length is 16 residues. Germline CDR1 MNHEY, CDR2 SVGAGI. Trimming removed 1 base from V and 1 base from J; junction bases left unmatched: 3. The CDR3 loop reads CASSYWTGQSYNEQFF. DNA for the CDR3: TGTGCCAGCAGTTACTGGACAGGGCAATCCTACAATGAGCAGTTCTTC.

The V gene is TRBV6-4, the J gene TRBJ2-1; 9 bases line up with TRBD2. Germline V gene data show CDR1 as MRHNA and CDR2 as SNTAGT. V lost 2 bases and J lost 5; bases outside the gene matches: 4. The length of the CDR3 is 15 residues. The CDR3 nucleotides are TGTGCCAGCAGTGACGGGGCTAGCGGGAACAATGAGCAGTTCTTC. Its translation: CASSDGASGNNEQFF.

The chain joins TRBV24-1 to TRBJ1-1; D is uncertain. CDR1 is KGHDR, CDR2 SFDVKD, per germline. Trimming shortened V by 4 bases and J by 2 bases, and 10 bases separated the two germline ends. The CDR3 has 14 residues. The CDR3 here is CATSDSTRNTEAFF. The CDR3 region has the DNA TGTGCCACCAGTGACTCGACACGTAACACTGAAGCTTTCTTT.

A few counts support this clone. The chain has TRBV7-2 and TRBJ1-2; D gene ambiguous. Germline V gene sequence: CDR1 SGHTA, CDR2 FQGNSA. This CDR3 contains 16 residues. Trimming pared 2 bases from V and 11 bases from J, leaving 24 bases between. CDR3 sequence: CASSLQAGGWREGYTF. CDR3 nucleotides: TGTGCCAGCAGCTTACAGGCAGGAGGTTGGAGGGAAGGGTACACCTTC.

The chain couples TRBV6-6 to TRBJ1-6; the D gene is possibly TRBD1 (5 bases). CDR1 MNHNY and CDR2 SVGAGI come from the germline V gene (reference sequence). The germline V and J ends were trimmed by 4 bases and 17 bases, with 18 bases remaining between them. The CDR3 extends over 13 amino acids. CDR3 DNA: TGTGCCAGCAGTTCCTCCGCACAGGATGGGGTCCACTTT. As protein: CASSSSAQDGVHF.

The chain joins TRBV28 to TRBJ2-2, with a weak D call TRBD1 (6 bases). The V and J ends lost 6 bases and 4 bases respectively, with 15 bases between them. Germline CDR1 is MDHEN and CDR2 is SYDVKM. The CDR3 has 15 residues. CDR3 DNA sequence: TGTGCCAGCAGAAGGACAGTTTCAGGCACCGGGGAGCTGTTTTTT. Translating gives CASRRTVSGTGELFF.

V is TRBV5-1 and J is TRBJ2-1; 7 bases agree with TRBD2. V dropped 1 base and J dropped 7; count of bases not matched to a gene: 17. Per the germline V gene, CDR1 is SGHRS and CDR2 is YFSETQ. This CDR3 has 18 amino acids. This CDR3 is CASSLWGSSGGASNEQFF. Here the CDR3 DNA reads TGCGCCAGCAGCTTGTGGGGGTCTAGCGGAGGGGCTTCAAATGAGCAGTTCTTC.

This clone is a singleton in its sample. The chain couples TRBV7-9 to TRBJ2-5, with TRBD2 identical over 10 bases. Germline V lookup: CDR1 SEHNR, CDR2 FQNEAQ (reference sequence). The CDR3 is made up of 17 amino acids. Trimming took 0 bases from V and 4 from J; bases not matched to a gene: 8. The CDR3 loop is CASSLAFLAGAAETQYF. The CDR3 nucleotides read TGTGCCAGCAGCTTAGCGTTTCTAGCGGGAGCGGCAGAGACCCAGTACTTC.

The chain is built from TRBV18 and TRBJ2-1; tentative D call: TRBD2 (5 bases). CDR1 and CDR2 (germline): KGHSH, LQKENI. V lost 6 bases to trimming and J lost 10 bases, with 19 bases between them. The CDR3 runs to 14 residues. DNA of the CDR3: TGTGCCAGCTCGGTATGGGAGAGAGGCCGCGAGCAGTTCTTC. Protein product: CASSVWERGREQFF.

The chain employs TRBV29-1 and TRBJ2-7; TRBD1 matches at 8 bases. V trimming: 5 bases; J trimming: 2 bases; junction bases outside the gene matches: 14. Looked up from germline, CDR1 is SQVTM and CDR2 is ANQGSEA. CDR3 length: 16 amino acids. CDR3 in DNA: TGCAGCGTTTCTACCTTAGGACAGGGTAGCACCTACGAGCAGTACTTC. Encoded protein: CSVSTLGQGSTYEQYF.

The chain recombines TRBV6-2 or TRBV6-3 with TRBJ2-7; TRBD1 matches 8 bases. The CDR3 is made up of 19 amino acids. Germline-derived CDR1 and CDR2 are MNHEY and SVGEGT. The J segment lost 3 bases and the V segment lost 6 bases, leaving 22 bases of the junction unmatched. The CDR3 reads CASSPESDRVRARIYEQYF. The CDR3 DNA reads as TGTGCCAGCAGCCCCGAATCGGACAGGGTAAGGGCCCGTATCTACGAGCAGTACTTC.